Each of the 20 T cell receptor beta chains below was sequenced from the same sample in a study of tumor and adjacent non-tumor tissue in lung cancer. Three rounds of nested PCR, following a modified ARM-PCR protocol, produced the TCRbeta library. Each CDR3 protein gets one entry after TCRdb re-called the multiplex PCR reads with MiXCR. The sample lists some 100,000 distinct CDR3 sequences, roughly 60% occurring once. This sample's RNA came from whole unsorted tissue. The normal lung tissue was taken more than 3 cm from the tumor edge. The sample consisted of distant non-tumor lung tissue. These receptors were obtained from a man younger than 40 with non-small cell lung cancer.

Of note for this clonotype: An end of the junction does not agree with germline; a read error may underlie this. This rearrangement joins TRBV29-1 to TRBJ2-3; D uncertain. The CDR3 is 13 residues long. The germline gives CDR1 SQVTM, CDR2 ANQGSEA. The CDR3, as DNA: TGCAGCATTGAAGTGGTGTCCACATATACCCAGTATTTT. Its protein product is CSIEVVSTYTQYF.

This clonotype was recorded a few times. The V call is TRBV7-9, the J call TRBJ1-5; D perhaps matches TRBD1 (5 bases). The CDR3 runs to 15 residues. Trimming pared 2 bases from V and 0 bases from J, leaving 8 bases between. Germline V gene sequence: CDR1 SEHNR, CDR2 FQNEAQ (reference sequence). CDR3 coding DNA: TGTGCCAGCAGCTTACTGGGGGGTAGCAATCAGCCCCAGCATTTT. It specifies CASSLLGGSNQPQHF.

The gene calls are TRBV7-3 and TRBJ2-2; D tentatively reads TRBD1 or TRBD2 (5 bases each). V was cut by 2 bases and J by 12 bases, with 16 bases left in between. This CDR3 is 14 amino acids long. Germline loops: CDR1 SGHTA, CDR2 FQGTGA. Here the CDR3 DNA reads TGTGCCAGCAGCTTAGCGGTCGGGACCAGGCAGCTGTTTTTT. It yields the protein CASSLAVGTRQLFF.

As regards this clonotype: A read error may explain this, as a much larger clone is one base away. The chain uses TRBV6-8 and TRBJ1-5; possible D gene TRBD1, 5 bases. Germline lookup yields CDR1 MNHGY and CDR2 SAAAGT. The CDR3 length is 15 residues. V was clipped by 5 bases and J by 0 bases, with 11 bases between them. The CDR3 sequence: CASSRGHVSNQPQHF. Written as DNA, the CDR3 is TGTGCCAGCAGTCGAGGACACGTTAGCAATCAGCCCCAGCATTTT.

Regarding this clonotype: At one of its ends the junction is not consistent with the germline gene, which may arise from a read error. The chain joins TRBV20-1 to TRBJ2-7; a possible D gene is TRBD1 (5 bases). The CDR3 loop spans 14 amino acids. The germline V gene has CDR1 DFQATT and CDR2 SNEGSKA (reference sequence). The CDR3 here is CSARGTGVSYGQYF. The CDR3 nucleotides read TGCAGTGCTAGGGGAACAGGAGTTTCCTACGGGCAGTACTTC.

In this sample, this clonotype turned up a few times. The genes are TRBV11-2 and TRBJ1-5, with TRBD1 as a possible D gene (5 bases). This CDR3 comprises 13 residues. V lost 0 bases and J 9 bases, leaving 9 bases between the germline ends. CDR1 SGHAT and CDR2 FQNNGV come from the germline V gene. The CDR3 nucleotides read TGTGCCAGCAGCTTAGACGGGGGATGGCCCCAGCATTTT. The encoded protein is CASSLDGGWPQHF.

A note on this clonotype: A much larger clonotype is one base distant, so this may be a read error. V gene TRBV5-6 combines with J gene TRBJ2-7; unclear D gene. This CDR3 spans 14 amino acids. The germline V gene encodes CDR1 SGHDT and CDR2 YYEEEE. V gave up 0 bases and J gave up 0 bases, with 7 bases separating them. CDR3 nucleotides: TGTGCCAGCAGCTTGGCTCTGGGCTCCTACGAGCAGTACTTC. It specifies CASSLALGSYEQYF.

Only one count was recorded for this clonotype. The chain employs TRBV5-6 and TRBJ1-2; a weak D match, TRBD1 (5 bases). The germline V gene has CDR1 SGHDT and CDR2 YYEEEE. This CDR3 comprises 15 residues. Trimming took off 0 bases at V and 3 bases at J, with 12 bases between the two ends. CDR3 nucleotides: TGTGCCAGCAGCTTGGGATCACAGGTCCACTATGGCTACACCTTC. Encoded protein: CASSLGSQVHYGYTF.

The CDR3 reads CANTILANQETQYF. CDR3 nucleotides: TGTGCCAACACCATACTAGCGAACCAAGAGACCCAGTACTTC. The genes are TRBV6-5 and TRBJ2-5; TRBD2 aligns across 7 bases. Germline CDR1 and CDR2: MNHEY and SVGAGI. The ends lost 10 bases at V and 0 bases at J; junction bases unmatched: 8. The CDR3 totals 14 residues.

Note on this clonotype: It may be a read error: a sequence one base away is much more abundant. V and J are TRBV5-4 and TRBJ2-5, with TRBD2 as a possible D gene (6 bases). Trimming left V 7 bases short and J 5 bases short, with 18 bases between. This CDR3 is built from 14 residues. Germline V CDR1 and CDR2: SGHNT, YYREEE (reference sequence). This CDR3 reads CASGLTSGRETQYF. CDR3 in DNA: TGTGCCAGCGGCCTGACTAGTGGGCGGGAGACCCAGTACTTC. The full variable domain, rest sourced from reference TRBV5-4 and TRBJ2-5, is ETGVTQSPTHLIKTRGQQVTLRCSSQSGHNTVSWYQQALGQGPQFIFQYYREEENGRGNFPPRFSGLQFPNYSSELNVNALELDDSALYLCASGLTSGRETQYFGPGTRLLVL.

This clonotype was detected only a few times. This sequence may be a read error, since a much larger clone differs from it by one base. The chain has TRBV29-1 and TRBJ1-2, with D possibly being TRBD1 (5 bases). This CDR3 contains 14 residues. In germline, CDR1 is SQVTM, CDR2 ANQGSEA. Trimming stripped 3 bases from V and 8 bases from J, with 19 bases between. The CDR3 is CSVEGERGGEGYTF. The DNA of the CDR3 is TGCAGCGTTGAGGGAGAGAGGGGCGGTGAAGGCTACACCTTC. The full variable domain, in which reference TRBV29-1 and TRBJ1-2 provide the parts outside the CDR3, is SAVISQKPSRDICQRGTSLTIQCQVDSQVTMMFWYRQQPGQSLTLIATANQGSEATYESGFVIDKFPISRPNLTFSTLTVSNMSPEDSSIYLCSVEGERGGEGYTFGSGTRLTVV.

Concerning this clonotype itself: The CDR3 ends on some other residue instead of the conserved phenylalanine or tryptophan, so this is likely a read error. J is TRBJ2-5 and V is TRBV6-5; a possible D gene is TRBD1 (5 bases). V was shortened by 2 bases and J by 4 bases, with 8 bases between the two germline ends. Germline V gene data show CDR1 as MNHEY and CDR2 as SVGAGI. The CDR3 covers 13 residues. This chain's CDR3 is CASSYRRAETQYY. The CDR3 nucleotides are TGTGCCAGCAGTTACCGCAGGGCAGAGACCCAGTACTAC.

V is TRBV20-1 and J is TRBJ1-5; the D is unclear. The V gene lost 1 base and the J gene lost 4 bases, with 11 bases spanning the gap. Germline-derived CDR1 and CDR2 are DFQATT and SNEGSKA (reference sequence). CDR3 size: 14 residues. The CDR3 here is CSARVRARNQPQHF. DNA of the CDR3: TGCAGTGCTAGAGTCCGGGCCAGAAATCAGCCCCAGCATTTT.

Worth noting for this clonotype: The junction does not match germline at one end; this may be a read error. The chain uses TRBV20-1 and TRBJ2-2; D perhaps matches TRBD1 (6 bases). The germline gives CDR1 DFQATT, CDR2 SNEGSKA (reference sequence). This CDR3 spans 15 amino acids. In nucleotides, the CDR3 is TGCAGTGCTAGCCCCTCGACAGGAGGCCCCAGGGAGCTGCTTTTT. Translating it yields CSASPSTGGPRELLF.

As regards this clonotype: A single base separates this from a much larger clone, so it may be a read error. The chain couples TRBV12-3 or TRBV12-4 to TRBJ2-5; 13 bases are shared with TRBD2. The CDR3 loop spans 14 amino acids. In DNA, the CDR3 is TGTGCCAGCAGGGGACTAGCGGGGTCAGAGATCCAGTACTTC. Translated: CASRGLAGSEIQYF.

On this clonotype itself: With a much larger clone just one base away, this may be a read error. This chain joins TRBV5-4 and TRBJ2-7, with 7 bases lining up with TRBD2. The CDR3 totals 13 residues. V trimming: 3 bases; J trimming: 9 bases; junction bases outside the gene matches: 9. CDR1 and CDR2 from the germline V gene are SGHNT and YYREEE (reference sequence). The CDR3 reads CASSSGGEGGQYF. CDR3 DNA sequence: TGTGCCAGCAGCTCCGGTGGGGAGGGCGGGCAGTACTTC.

The chain recombines TRBV11-1 with TRBJ1-1; D possibly corresponds to TRBD1 (5 bases). The length of the CDR3 is 15 residues. Per germline, CDR1 SGHAT and CDR2 FQDESV (reference sequence). The germline V and J ends were trimmed by 4 bases and 4 bases, with 16 bases remaining between them. For the CDR3, the DNA is TGTGCCAGCAGCTCGCCCGACAGCCTGGGCACTGAAGCTTTCTTT. Translating gives CASSSPDSLGTEAFF.

As concerns this clonotype: A junction boundary mismatches the germline segment, possibly from a read error. The chain employs TRBV5-4 and TRBJ2-3, with 7 bases aligning to TRBD2. The germline gives CDR1 SGHNT, CDR2 YYREEE (reference sequence). The CDR3 consists of 15 residues. In DNA form, the CDR3 reads TGTGCCAGCAGCTTGCTAGTGGGAGGGTATGATACGCGGTATTTT. Translation: CASSLLVGGYDTRYF.

As to this clonotype: Since the CDR3 does not end with the conserved phenylalanine or tryptophan, this likely comes from a read error. It is unclear where the CDR3 begins or ends on the DNA, so no DNA is shown, and the CDR3 is as TCRdb lists it. This chain uses TRBV6-5 with TRBJ1-1. Germline loops: CDR1 MNHEY, CDR2 SVGAGI. Including both end residues, the CDR3 is 14 amino acids long. CDR3 protein: CASSYTDTNTEAFL.

Concerning this clonotype itself: Mismatch with germline at one junction end may stem from a read error. The chain recombines TRBV7-3 with TRBJ1-1, with D uncertain. CDR1 is SGHTA and CDR2 is FQGTGA in the germline V gene. The length of the CDR3 is 12 residues. CDR3 sequence (DNA): TGTGCCAGCACCTTAAAGAACACTGAAGCTTTCTTT. This gives the protein CASTLKNTEAFF.